This is a list of T cell receptor beta chains from one sample in a study of T cells in Graves' hyperthyroidism and ophthalmopathy. Using its own MiXCR run on the multiplex PCR reads, TCRdb lists one record per CDR3 protein. This repertoire shows a few hundred thousand distinct CDR3 sequences, 18% found once; its top ten account for 40%. Sequencing used blood. The receptors derive from a man between 18 and 29 years old with Graves' ophthalmopathy. CDR3s include the opening cysteine and the closing phenylalanine or tryptophan. D genes are given only for firm matches. Expanded clones get a size class; other rows say once, few or many, or leave the size out.

>TRBJ1-2|few|TRBV7-9|-
CASSQGGADYTF
TGTGCCAGCAGCCAAGGGGGGGCGGACTACACCTTC
>TRBJ2-7|few|TRBV20-1|TRBD1
CSAVLRDRGLSYEQYF
TGCAGTGCTGTTCTCCGGGACAGGGGGCTTTCCTACGAGCAGTACTTC
>TRBJ1-1|many|TRBV12-3/TRBV12-4|-
CASSLIPRQAFF
TGTGCCAGCAGTTTAATCCCGCGGCAAGCTTTCTTT
>TRBJ2-5|-|TRBV5-1|-
CASSSIPRETQYF
TGCGCCAGCAGCTCCATACCCCGGGAGACCCAGTACTTC
>TRBJ2-5|many|TRBV7-3|-
CASSPTGTFQETQYF
TGTGCCAGCAGCCCCACCGGGACATTCCAAGAGACCCAGTACTTC
>TRBJ2-7|many|TRBV2|-
CASSEARGNYEQYF
TGTGCCAGCAGTGAGGCCAGGGGCAACTACGAGCAGTACTTC
>TRBJ1-4|many|TRBV28|-
CASSKREEEKLFF
TGTGCCAGCAGCAAAAGAGAGGAGGAAAAACTGTTTTTT
>TRBJ2-2|few|TRBV5-5|-
CASSLGYAGELFF
TGTGCCAGCAGCTTGGGCTACGCCGGGGAGCTGTTTTTT
>TRBJ2-3|few|TRBV24-1|-
CATSLDSTDTQYF
TGTGCCACCAGCCTCGACAGCACAGATACGCAGTATTTT
>TRBJ2-2|-|TRBV5-1|TRBD1
CASSLAGGGGELFF
TGCGCCAGCAGCTTGGCAGGGGGCGGCGGGGAGCTGTTTTTT
>TRBJ1-4|-|TRBV5-1|TRBD1
CASSLEGAMGEKLFF
TGCGCCAGCAGCTTGGAGGGGGCGATGGGTGAAAAACTGTTTTTT